The T cell receptor (beta chain) under discussion was sequenced for a study of beta chain features in type 1 diabetes. Sequencing targeted expressed TCRB transcripts, as all isolated RNA had been reverse transcribed. Around 3.57 million reads was the average for naive, central memory and regulatory T cell samples. Here immunoSEQ multiplex PCR was the method, and the copy in TCRdb shows in-frame clones only, minus some. This table holds roughly 250,000 clones, 7.5% to 10% found once. CDR3 length: 13 residues. Germline V gives CDR1 MGHDK, CDR2 SYGVNS. As regards this clone: Relative to the germline gene, one junction end is altered; a read error may explain this.

This receptor was identified in a woman between 18 and 29 years old in good health. Sequencing was carried out using naive CD4+ T cells from blood. V is TRBV25-1 and J is TRBJ2-7; maybe TRBD2 (5 bases). The CDR3 DNA reads as TGTGCCAGCGGTGACCGGGCGGGCGACGAGCAGCACTTC. This encodes CASGDRAGDEQHF.